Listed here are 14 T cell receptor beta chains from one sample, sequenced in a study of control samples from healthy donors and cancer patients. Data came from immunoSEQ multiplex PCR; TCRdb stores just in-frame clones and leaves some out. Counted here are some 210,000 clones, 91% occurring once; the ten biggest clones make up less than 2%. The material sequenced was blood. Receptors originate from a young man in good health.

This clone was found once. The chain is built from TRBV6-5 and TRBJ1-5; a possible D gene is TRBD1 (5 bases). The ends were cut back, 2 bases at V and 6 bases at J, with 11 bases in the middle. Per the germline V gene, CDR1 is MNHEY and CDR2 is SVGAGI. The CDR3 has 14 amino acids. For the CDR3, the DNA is TGTGCCAGCAGTTACGTACAGGCCGGTCAGCCCCAGCATTTT. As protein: CASSYVQAGQPQHF.

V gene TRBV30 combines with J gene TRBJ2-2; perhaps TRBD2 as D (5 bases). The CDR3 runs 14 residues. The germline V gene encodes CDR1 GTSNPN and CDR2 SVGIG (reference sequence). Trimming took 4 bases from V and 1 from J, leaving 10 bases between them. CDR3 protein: CAWTRGRNTGELFF. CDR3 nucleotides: TGTGCCTGGACCCGAGGGCGGAACACCGGGGAGCTGTTTTTT.

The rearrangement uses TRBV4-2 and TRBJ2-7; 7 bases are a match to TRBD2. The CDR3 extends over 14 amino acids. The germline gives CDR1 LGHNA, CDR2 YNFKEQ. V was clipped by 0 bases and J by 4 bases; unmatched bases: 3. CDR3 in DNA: TGTGCCAGCAGCCAAGACAGCGGGGTTTACGAGCAGTACTTC. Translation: CASSQDSGVYEQYF.

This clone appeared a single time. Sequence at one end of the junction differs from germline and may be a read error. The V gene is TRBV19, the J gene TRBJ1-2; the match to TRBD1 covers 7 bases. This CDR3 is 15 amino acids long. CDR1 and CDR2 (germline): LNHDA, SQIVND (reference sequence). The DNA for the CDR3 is TGTGCCAGTACCACGGACAGGCGATATCCGTATGGCTACGCCTTC. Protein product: CASTTDRRYPYGYAF.

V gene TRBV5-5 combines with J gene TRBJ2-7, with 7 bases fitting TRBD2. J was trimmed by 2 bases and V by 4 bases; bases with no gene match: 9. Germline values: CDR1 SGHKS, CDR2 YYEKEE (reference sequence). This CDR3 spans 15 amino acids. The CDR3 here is CASSLNGGRTYEQYF. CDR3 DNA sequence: TGTGCCAGCAGCCTTAACGGGGGGAGAACCTACGAGCAGTACTTC.

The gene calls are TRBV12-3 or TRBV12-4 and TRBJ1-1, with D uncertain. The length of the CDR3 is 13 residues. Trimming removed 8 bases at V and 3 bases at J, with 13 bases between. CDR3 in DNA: TGTGCCAGCGAACAGAACACCGACACTGAAGCTTTCTTT. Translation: CASEQNTDTEAFF.

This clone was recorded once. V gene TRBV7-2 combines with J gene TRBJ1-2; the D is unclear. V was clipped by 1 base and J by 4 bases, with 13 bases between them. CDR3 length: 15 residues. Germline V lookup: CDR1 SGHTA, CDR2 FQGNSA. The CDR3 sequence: CASSLEYGVAYGYTF. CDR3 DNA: TGTGCCAGCAGCTTAGAGTACGGGGTGGCCTATGGCTACACCTTC.

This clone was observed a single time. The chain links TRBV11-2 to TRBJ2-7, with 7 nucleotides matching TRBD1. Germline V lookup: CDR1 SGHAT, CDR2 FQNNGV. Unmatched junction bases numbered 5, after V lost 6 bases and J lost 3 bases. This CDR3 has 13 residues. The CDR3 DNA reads TGTGCCAGCAGTTCCGGGACAGTCTACGAGCAGTACTTC. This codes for CASSSGTVYEQYF. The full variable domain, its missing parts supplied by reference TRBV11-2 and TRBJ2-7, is EAGVAQSPRYKIIEKRQSVAFWCNPISGHATLYWYQQILGQGPKLLIQFQNNGVVDDSQLPKDRFSAERLKGVDSTLKIQPAKLEDSAVYLCASSSGTVYEQYFGPGTRLTVT.

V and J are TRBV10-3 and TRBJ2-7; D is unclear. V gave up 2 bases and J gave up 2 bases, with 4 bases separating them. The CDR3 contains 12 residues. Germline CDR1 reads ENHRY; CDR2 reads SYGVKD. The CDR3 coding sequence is TGTGCCATCAGTGAGGGGACCTACGAGCAGTACTTC. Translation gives CAISEGTYEQYF.

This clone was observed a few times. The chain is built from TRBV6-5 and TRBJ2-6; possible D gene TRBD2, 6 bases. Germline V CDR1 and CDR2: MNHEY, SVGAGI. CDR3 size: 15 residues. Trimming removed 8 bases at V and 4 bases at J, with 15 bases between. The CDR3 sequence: CASHLRAGGANVLTF. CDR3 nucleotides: TGTGCCAGCCACCTCAGGGCGGGAGGGGCCAACGTCCTGACTTTC.

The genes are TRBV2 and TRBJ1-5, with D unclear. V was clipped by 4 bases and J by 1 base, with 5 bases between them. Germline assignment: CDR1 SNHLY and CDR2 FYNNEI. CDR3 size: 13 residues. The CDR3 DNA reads TGTGCCAGCAGTGTGGACAGCAATCAGCCCCAGCATTTT. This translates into CASSVDSNQPQHF.

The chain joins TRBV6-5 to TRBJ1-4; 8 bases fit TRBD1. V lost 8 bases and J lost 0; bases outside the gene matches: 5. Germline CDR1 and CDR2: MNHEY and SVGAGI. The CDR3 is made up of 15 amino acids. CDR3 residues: CASAWTGSTNEKLFF. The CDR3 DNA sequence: TGTGCCAGCGCCTGGACAGGGTCAACTAATGAAAAACTGTTTTTT.

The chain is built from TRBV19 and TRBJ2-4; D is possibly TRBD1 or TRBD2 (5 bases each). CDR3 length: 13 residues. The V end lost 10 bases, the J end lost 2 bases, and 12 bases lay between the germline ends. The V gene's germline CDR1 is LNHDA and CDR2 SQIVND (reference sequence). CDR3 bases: TGTGCCACCGGGGACGGATCCAAAAACATTCAGTACTTC. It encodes CATGDGSKNIQYF.

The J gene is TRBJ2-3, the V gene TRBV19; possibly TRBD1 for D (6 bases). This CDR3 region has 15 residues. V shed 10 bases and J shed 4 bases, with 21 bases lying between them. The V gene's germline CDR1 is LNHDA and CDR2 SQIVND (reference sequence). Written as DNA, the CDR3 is TGTGCCACCCAAAGGCAGGGGCAGGGCGCAGATACGCAGTATTTT. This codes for CATQRQGQGADTQYF.